This T cell receptor beta chain was sequenced during a study of CD8 T cells in ankylosing spondylitis. TCRdb redid the calling of the 5' RACE reads with MiXCR, one entry per CDR3 protein. Here the sample spans 40,000 or so distinct CDR3 sequences, about a tenth being singletons. This clonotype came up many times. Trimming removed 0 bases from V and 5 bases from J; junction bases left unmatched: 5. CDR3 length equals 15 residues. Per the germline V gene, CDR1 is SGHRS and CDR2 is YFSETQ. This sequence joins TRBV5-1 and TRBJ2-1, with 7 bases fitting TRBD2. The sample was blood, either unsorted or a sorted T cell fraction (not recorded which). The TCR originated in a male donor with ankylosing spondylitis or in good health (not recorded which). The CDR3 region is CASSLATSGNNEQFF. The CDR3 DNA follows: TGCGCCAGCAGCTTGGCCACGAGCGGGAACAATGAGCAGTTCTTC.